What follows are 2 T cell receptor beta chains derived from one specimen sequenced in a study of cytomegalovirus exposure and HLA in healthy donors. PCR employed 60 Vbeta and 13 Jbeta primers. TCRdb's table, derived via immunoSEQ multiplex PCR, lists solely in-frame clones and lacks some. The table lists fewer than 250,000 clones, more than 75% of them singletons, with less than 15% in the top ten. Sequencing was done on a sample of PBMCs. The receptors derive from a woman younger than 45 in good health and CMV-seropositive.

A note on this clone: An end of the junction differs from the germline gene, which may be a read error. Other DNA variants within this sample encode the same CDR3. V is TRBV5-4 and J is TRBJ2-7; 10 bases match TRBD2. CDR1 and CDR2 (germline): SGHNT, YYREEE (reference sequence). The CDR3 has 18 residues. CDR3 coding DNA: TGTGCCAGCAGCTCTAGGACTAGCGGAGGCCCCGCCTCCTACGAGCAGTACTTT. Its protein product is CASSSRTSGGPASYEQYF.

V gene TRBV10-3 combines with J gene TRBJ1-4; 7 nucleotides line up with TRBD1. V was clipped by 6 bases and J by 5 bases; unmatched bases: 9. The CDR3 runs 15 residues. Germline V gene data show CDR1 as ENHRY and CDR2 as SYGVKD. The CDR3 DNA follows: TGTGCCATCAGCGACGGGACAGCTACAAATGAAAAACTGTTTTTT. Its protein product is CAISDGTATNEKLFF.